This is a list of T cell receptor beta chains from one sample in a study of blood T cells in healthy people across ages. TCRdb processed the 5' RACE reads anew with MiXCR; each CDR3 protein has one entry. Of around 1,800,000 distinct CDR3 sequences in the sample, about two fifths were seen once. The material sequenced was blood. These TCRs come from a human donor in good health. CDR3s include the opening cysteine and the closing phenylalanine or tryptophan. A D gene is named only where the DNA matches it firmly. Only some rows state a clone size, as once, few, many or a class for expanded clones.

clone_size,j_call,v_call,cdr3_length,d_call,cdr3_aa,cdr3_nt
.,TRBJ2-7,TRBV20-1,13,.,CSAREGTWGEQYF,TGCAGTGCTAGAGAGGGGACATGGGGCGAACAGTACTTC
few,TRBJ2-5,TRBV5-5,16,.,CASSLAWDTPRETQYF,TGTGCCAGCAGCTTGGCCTGGGACACCCCAAGAGAGACCCAGTACTTC
many,TRBJ1-6,TRBV20-1,13,.,CSARVDLQSPLHF,TGCAGTGCTAGAGTCGACTTGCAATCACCCCTCCACTTT
.,TRBJ2-3,TRBV5-1,15,.,CASSLAGILTDTQYF,TGCGCCAGCAGCTTGGCGGGGATTTTAACAGATACGCAGTATTTT
.,TRBJ2-5,TRBV12-3/TRBV12-4,16,.,CASSFPSQGPQETQYF,TGTGCCAGCAGTTTCCCCTCGCAGGGACCCCAAGAGACCCAGTACTTC
.,TRBJ2-2,TRBV20-1,17,TRBD2,CSARTASGGAGTGELFF,TGCAGTGCTAGAACGGCTAGCGGGGGGGCTGGCACCGGGGAGCTGTTTTTT
once,TRBJ2-2,TRBV4-2,18,TRBD1,CASSQVPWTGGYTGELFF,TGTGCCAGCAGCCAAGTCCCTTGGACAGGGGGTTACACCGGGGAGCTGTTTTTT
.,TRBJ2-3,TRBV6-2/TRBV6-3,15,TRBD2,CASSGRALSTDTQYF,TGTGCCAGCAGTGGGAGGGCCCTTAGCACAGATACGCAGTATTTT
.,TRBJ1-5,TRBV2,15,TRBD1,CASSGGTASNQPQHF,TGTGCCAGCAGCGGAGGGACAGCTAGCAATCAGCCCCAGCATTTT
.,TRBJ1-2,TRBV7-7,15,TRBD1,CASSLALDRGKGYTF,TGTGCTAGCAGCTTAGCGCTGGACAGGGGGAAAGGCTACACCTTC
.,TRBJ2-5,TRBV7-7,15,TRBD2,CASSLGQRGRETQYF,TGTGCTAGCAGCTTAGGGCAGCGGGGGAGGGAGACCCAGTACTTC
few,TRBJ1-1,TRBV7-8,13,.,CASSLFFESEAFF,TGTGCCAGTAGCTTATTCTTCGAAAGTGAAGCTTTCTTT
.,TRBJ2-7,TRBV5-1,15,.,CASSLRFLGAYEQYF,TGCGCCAGCAGCTTGAGGTTTCTGGGGGCCTACGAGCAGTACTTC
.,TRBJ1-6,TRBV7-2,13,.,CASSPVTDSPLHF,TGTGCCAGCAGCCCAGTGACAGATTCACCCCTCCACTTT
.,TRBJ1-1,TRBV18,14,.,CASSPNSHVTEAFF,TGTGCCAGCTCACCAAACTCTCATGTCACTGAAGCTTTCTTT
.,TRBJ1-5,TRBV12-3/TRBV12-4,14,.,CASSFTGSGQPQHF,TGTGCCAGCAGTTTTACAGGGTCCGGTCAGCCCCAGCATTTT
few,TRBJ1-5,TRBV27,16,TRBD1,CASSSNRGPSNQPQHF,TGTGCCAGCAGTTCTAACAGGGGTCCTAGCAATCAGCCCCAGCATTTT
.,TRBJ2-1,TRBV5-1,16,.,CASSLGKTSSSKEQFF,TGCGCCAGCAGCTTAGGGAAGACTTCCTCCTCCAAAGAGCAGTTCTTC
.,TRBJ2-1,TRBV7-9,16,.,CVSSLASGPGYNEQFF,TGTGTCAGCAGCTTAGCTTCGGGGCCAGGCTACAATGAGCAGTTCTTC
many,TRBJ2-7,TRBV12-3/TRBV12-4,15,.,CASSLSSPRQYEQYF,TGTGCCAGCAGTTTAAGCTCGCCAAGGCAATACGAGCAGTACTTC
.,TRBJ1-2,TRBV29-1,14,.,CSVVIGGSPYGYTF,TGCAGCGTTGTAATAGGGGGATCCCCCTATGGCTACACCTTC
few,TRBJ1-4,TRBV5-1,15,TRBD1,CASSTDRGGDEKLFF,TGCGCCAGCAGCACCGACAGGGGAGGGGATGAAAAACTGTTTTTT
.,TRBJ2-1,TRBV7-2,15,.,CASSGSHLPYNEQFF,TGTGCCAGCAGCGGCAGCCACCTTCCCTACAATGAGCAGTTCTTC
few,TRBJ2-3,TRBV5-1,15,.,CASSLGADRTDTQYF,TGCGCCAGCAGCTTGGGGGCGGACCGCACAGATACGCAGTATTTT
.,TRBJ2-7,TRBV2,15,TRBD2,CASSERGLAIHEQYF,TGTGCCAGCAGTGAAAGGGGACTAGCGATCCACGAGCAGTACTTC
.,TRBJ1-2,TRBV20-1,13,.,CSAIIGSDYGYTF,TGCAGTGCTATTATAGGGTCAGACTATGGCTACACCTTC
.,TRBJ2-3,TRBV10-3,14,TRBD2,CAIGLAGGADTQYF,TGTGCCATAGGGCTAGCGGGGGGCGCAGATACGCAGTATTTT
few,TRBJ2-5,TRBV20-1,14,TRBD2,CSAPAGGPQETQYF,TGCAGTGCCCCCGCGGGGGGACCGCAAGAGACCCAGTACTTC
few,TRBJ1-2,TRBV7-9,14,.,CASSLAAGASGYTF,TGTGCCAGCAGCTTAGCGGCCGGGGCGTCAGGCTACACCTTC
.,TRBJ1-1,TRBV9,15,.,CASSAGDTANTEAFF,TGTGCCAGCAGCGCAGGGGACACGGCGAACACTGAAGCTTTCTTT
.,TRBJ1-1,TRBV5-1,15,.,CASSLELGTVTEAFF,TGCGCCAGCAGCTTGGAATTGGGAACGGTGACTGAAGCTTTCTTT
few,TRBJ2-5,TRBV20-1,15,.,CSASRGGGPQETQYF,TGCAGTGCTAGTAGGGGCGGAGGGCCTCAAGAGACCCAGTACTTC
.,TRBJ1-5,TRBV7-2,16,.,CASSLYGLYSNQPQHF,TGTGCCAGCAGCTTATATGGGCTCTATAGCAATCAGCCCCAGCATTTT
.,TRBJ2-1,TRBV7-2,13,.,CASSPTGTNEQFF,TGTGCCAGCAGCCCTACAGGTACCAATGAGCAGTTCTTC
.,TRBJ2-5,TRBV7-6,14,.,CASSLETGAFGQYF,TGTGCCAGCAGCTTAGAGACAGGAGCCTTCGGGCAGTACTTC
many,TRBJ2-7,TRBV9,18,.,CASSVGLIGRHSPDEQYF,TGTGCCAGCAGCGTGGGTTTAATTGGCAGACACTCCCCCGACGAGCAGTACTTC
many,TRBJ2-7,TRBV28,13,.,CASSLSGPQEQYF,TGTGCCAGCAGTTTATCGGGACCACAGGAGCAGTACTTC
.,TRBJ2-1,TRBV7-9,17,.,CASSLVVDGSSYNEQFF,TGTGCCAGCAGCTTAGTAGTTGACGGAAGCTCCTACAATGAGCAGTTCTTC
few,TRBJ2-1,TRBV4-3,16,TRBD2,CASSHSSGGAYNEQFF,TGCGCCAGCAGTCATTCTAGCGGGGGGGCATACAATGAGCAGTTCTTC
.,TRBJ2-7,TRBV3-1,14,.,CASAPLGGPDEQYF,TGTGCCAGCGCTCCTCTGGGGGGCCCTGACGAGCAGTACTTC
few,TRBJ2-1,TRBV5-1,16,.,CASSLASSSSYNEQFF,TGCGCCAGCAGCTTGGCGAGCTCGAGCTCCTACAATGAGCAGTTCTTC
.,TRBJ1-2,TRBV20-1,11,.,CSANRYYGYTF,TGCAGTGCTAACAGATACTATGGCTACACCTTC
.,TRBJ1-2,TRBV12-3/TRBV12-4,14,.,CASGRQAGGYGYTF,TGTGCCAGCGGTAGACAGGCGGGTGGCTATGGCTACACCTTC
.,TRBJ1-2,TRBV4-3,14,.,CASSQVTGPYGYTF,TGCGCCAGCAGCCAAGTGACAGGACCTTATGGCTACACCTTC
.,TRBJ2-7,TRBV4-3,15,TRBD1,CASSQDGTGGREQYF,TGCGCCAGCAGCCAAGATGGCACAGGGGGCAGGGAGCAGTACTTC
.,TRBJ2-2,TRBV5-5,16,.,CASSLIPTENTGELFF,TGTGCCAGCAGCTTGATCCCCACAGAGAACACCGGGGAGCTGTTTTTT
.,TRBJ2-1,TRBV18,17,TRBD2,CASSPPKGAGDYNEQFF,TGTGCCAGCTCACCACCTAAAGGAGCGGGGGACTACAATGAGCAGTTCTTC
.,TRBJ2-5,TRBV7-2,14,.,CASSYNRGTETQYF,TGTGCCAGCAGCTACAACCGGGGGACGGAGACCCAGTACTTC
.,TRBJ2-3,TRBV12-5,16,TRBD2,CASGKIAGGSGDTQYF,TGTGCTAGTGGAAAAATAGCGGGGGGTTCGGGGGATACGCAGTATTTT
few,TRBJ2-7,TRBV20-1,16,TRBD1,CSASSSGTGRSYEQYF,TGCAGTGCTAGTTCAAGTGGGACAGGGAGGTCCTACGAGCAGTACTTC
few,TRBJ1-2,TRBV20-1,15,.,CSARLQGRRDYGYTF,TGCAGTGCTAGATTGCAGGGACGGCGGGACTATGGCTACACCTTC
.,TRBJ1-2,TRBV4-3,15,.,CASSQDSEGSVGYTF,TGCGCTAGCAGCCAAGATTCGGAGGGTTCCGTTGGCTACACCTTC
.,TRBJ2-5,TRBV20-1,15,.,CSARSEESIIVTQYF,TGCAGTGCTAGGAGTGAAGAGTCCATTATAGTGACCCAGTACTTC
few,TRBJ1-5,TRBV5-1,14,.,CASTPDRAHQPQHF,TGCGCCAGCACCCCGGACAGAGCTCATCAGCCCCAGCATTTT
.,TRBJ2-5,TRBV12-3/TRBV12-4,15,TRBD1,CASSLGTGAWETQYF,TGTGCCAGCAGTTTGGGGACAGGGGCGTGGGAGACCCAGTACTTC
few,TRBJ2-5,TRBV2,15,TRBD2,CASSVTSGGGETQYF,TGTGCCAGCAGTGTGACTAGCGGGGGAGGAGAGACCCAGTACTTC
.,TRBJ1-2,TRBV6-5,13,TRBD1,CAARGLIRGGYTF,TGTGCCGCCCGGGGCTTAATCAGGGGGGGCTACACCTTC